This paragraph reports one T cell receptor (beta chain). Its antigen has not been determined. The input lacks base qualities; no much larger clone sits a single base away. In the same sample, other DNA sequences code for this CDR3. Using the deep immunoSEQ assay, multiplex PCR amplified TCR CDR3 regions from genomic DNA. Extracted genomic DNA from each cell subset was spread evenly across all wells of several immunoSEQ 96-well plates, with each plate serving as a replicate. For sorted subsets, each replicate PCR was loaded with about 0.2 ug genomic DNA, equivalent to 30,000 to 35,000 T cell genomes. Purified libraries were quantified with a Qubit 3.0 fluorometer, sized on a Bioanalyzer 2100, and re-quantified with the KAPA Library Quantification kit. A separate single-read 150-cycle Illumina NextSeq 550 flow cell was used to sequence each immunoSEQ 96-well plate. The original methods were these. Because the immunoSEQ output held only junctional sequences and lacked quality scores, the filtering could not match the filtering applied to full-length reads. To assign V/J genes and CDR3, sequences were annotated using PyIR, a Python wrapper for IgBLAST v1.9, with IMGT germline references. Reads with weak V/J assignments (E-value above 1e-6), missing CDR3, stop codons, out-of-frame junctions, or ambiguous translated residues were removed. V3J clonotypes were defined as sequences sharing the same inferred V gene, J gene, and CDR3 amino acid sequence. The percentage overlap between two repertoires was calculated by dividing the number of shared unique clonotypes by the size of the smaller repertoire. Three approaches were used to assess repertoire richness: RTK rarefaction, the Chao1 estimator, and Recon v2.1 estimates of unobserved clonotypes. For all TCRbeta clonotypes obtained by the gDNA method from four donors, generation probabilities were computed with OLGA. TCRdb stores this immuneACCESS table with in-frame sequences only. Part of the clones is absent; in the studies checked, under half of the shortfall reflects unresolved V genes, and no reason is known for the rest. The V and J calls and the clone size are those of that table, but D and trimming were determined from the DNA. A total of roughly 1,500,000 clones appear in this sample, about 98.5% of them only once. Approximately 0.4% of the sample comes from the top ten.

The sample originates from a study of shared clonotypes between healthy human individuals (dated by TCRdb to between 2020 and 2021). In the study overall: The cohort comprised two women and three men aged 18 to 49 years. For each donor, CD4 naive and CD4 memory were each given three plates, CD8 naive was given two plates, and CD8 memory was given one plate. To estimate repertoire size and how much clonotypes are shared between individuals, the study performed deep sequencing of blood TCR repertoires from about five healthy adults. To increase sequencing depth and limit assay-specific biases, different laboratories used diverse techniques to prepare libraries and sequence TCR repertoires. Leukapheresis yielded between about 0.8 and 8.9 billion PBMCs per donor.

From cysteine to phenylalanine, the CDR3 is 12 amino acids long. Just CDR3 DNA is preserved here, 36 bases in frame from base 1. Via the germline V gene, CDR1 is SQVTM and CDR2 ANQGSEA. The V end loses 4 bases and the J end loses 1 base, and a stretch of 8 bases separates them. The donors were healthy, HIV-negative adults with no recently reported acute infections or vaccinations. Only Caucasian adults living in Nashville, Tennessee, USA were represented among the donors. CD4+ T cells were enriched by magnetic negative selection; naive cells were then positively selected on CD45RA, and the negative fraction formed the memory subset. After blood collection by leukapheresis, PBMCs were isolated using Ficoll-Histopaque density gradient centrifugation and then cryopreserved in the vapor phase of liquid nitrogen. Purity and quantity of every magnetically sorted T cell population were checked by analytical flow cytometry. From each sorted fraction, genomic DNA was isolated and quantified by UV absorbance on a Nanodrop 2000c.

General conclusions and limits of the study: Clonotypes shared by all four sorted-subset donors showed higher generation probabilities than non-shared clonotypes. Based on pairwise subsampling, the degree of clonotype sharing among donors was expected to be affected by sequencing depth. Larger estimated clonotype richness was generally found for naive subsets than for memory subsets. The genetic and exposure-history diversity represented was limited by the small number of donors. About 5% of naive CD4, 3.5% of naive CD8, 2.3% of memory CD4, and approximately 0.39% of memory CD8 clonotypes were shared across several donors. Even with the large sequencing depth, rarefaction of the sorted-subset datasets indicated that sequencing was incomplete. Sampling was limited to blood, and TCR repertoires in tissue likely differ from TCR repertoires in blood.

Input material: naive CD4+ T cells sorted from blood. What this sample's cell subset or site label stands for: CD45RA+ positively selected. The rearranged chain carries TRBV29-1 and TRBJ2-7, with the identity of the D gene unclear. The sequence was collected from a man aged 25 to 40 in good health. CDR3 protein: CSVGRSSYEQYF. The DNA reads TGCAGCGTTGGTAGGAGTTCCTACGAGCAGTACTTC.